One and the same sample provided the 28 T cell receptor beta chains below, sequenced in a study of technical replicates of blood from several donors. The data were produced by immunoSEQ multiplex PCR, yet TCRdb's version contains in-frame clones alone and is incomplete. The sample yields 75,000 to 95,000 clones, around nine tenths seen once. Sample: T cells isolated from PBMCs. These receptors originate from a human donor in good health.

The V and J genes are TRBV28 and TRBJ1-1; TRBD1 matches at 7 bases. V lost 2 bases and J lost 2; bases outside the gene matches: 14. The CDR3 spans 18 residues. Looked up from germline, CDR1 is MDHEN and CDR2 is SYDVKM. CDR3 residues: CASSLEQGRYEINTEAFF. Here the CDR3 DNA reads TGTGCCAGCAGTTTAGAACAGGGGCGATACGAAATTAACACTGAAGCTTTCTTT.

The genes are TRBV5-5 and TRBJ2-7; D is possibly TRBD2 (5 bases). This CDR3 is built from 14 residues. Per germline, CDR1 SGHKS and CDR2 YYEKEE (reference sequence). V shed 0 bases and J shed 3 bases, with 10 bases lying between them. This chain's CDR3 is CASSLVGGLYEQYF. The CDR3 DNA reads TGTGCCAGCAGCTTGGTGGGCGGGCTCTACGAGCAGTACTTC.

The CDR3 bases are TGCGCCAGCAGTCACCCAGGGAATCCGGGCCCCTCTTATAATTCACCCCTCCACTTT. This gives the protein CASSHPGNPGPSYNSPLHF. This chain joins TRBV23-1 and TRBJ1-6; D may be TRBD1 (5 bases). TRBV23-1 is known as an ORF, though its function is uncertain. The CDR3 consists of 19 residues. Trimming left V 3 bases short and J 4 bases short, with 22 bases between.

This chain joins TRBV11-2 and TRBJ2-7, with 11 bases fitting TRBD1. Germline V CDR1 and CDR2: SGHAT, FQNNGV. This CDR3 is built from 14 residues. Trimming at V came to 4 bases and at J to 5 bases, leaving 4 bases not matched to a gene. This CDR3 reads CASSYRTGGHEQYF. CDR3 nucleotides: TGTGCCAGCAGCTACCGGACAGGGGGCCACGAGCAGTACTTC. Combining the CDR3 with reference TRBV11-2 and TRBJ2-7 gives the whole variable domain EAGVAQSPRYKIIEKRQSVAFWCNPISGHATLYWYQQILGQGPKLLIQFQNNGVVDDSQLPKDRFSAERLKGVDSTLKIQPAKLEDSAVYLCASSYRTGGHEQYFGPGTRLTVT.

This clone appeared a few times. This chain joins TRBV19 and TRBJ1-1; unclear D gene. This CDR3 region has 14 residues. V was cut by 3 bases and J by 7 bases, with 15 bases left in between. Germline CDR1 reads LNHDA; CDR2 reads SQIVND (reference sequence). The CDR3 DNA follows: TGTGCCAGTAGTATGAACTCACGAGGTGGTGAAGCTTTCTTT. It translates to CASSMNSRGGEAFF.

CDR3 DNA sequence: TGTGCCACCAAGATGGGACAGGGGACCTACGAGCAGTACTTC. Translation: CATKMGQGTYEQYF. The rearrangement joins TRBV2 to TRBJ2-7; TRBD1 agrees at 10 bases. V was pared by 10 bases and J by 2 bases, with 8 bases of the junction left unmatched. This CDR3 is 14 amino acids long. Germline-derived CDR1 and CDR2 are SNHLY and FYNNEI.

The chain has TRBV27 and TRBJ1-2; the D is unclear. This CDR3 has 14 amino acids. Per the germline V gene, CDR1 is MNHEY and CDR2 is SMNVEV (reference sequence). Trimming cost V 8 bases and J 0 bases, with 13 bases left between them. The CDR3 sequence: CASRRGPANYGYTF. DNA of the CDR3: TGTGCCAGCCGTCGAGGCCCAGCTAACTATGGCTACACCTTC.

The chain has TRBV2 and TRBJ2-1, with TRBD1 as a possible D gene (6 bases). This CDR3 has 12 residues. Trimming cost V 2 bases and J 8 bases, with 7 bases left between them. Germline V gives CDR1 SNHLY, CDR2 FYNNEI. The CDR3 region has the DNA TGTGCCAGCAGTGAAACAGGGTATGAGCAGTTCTTC. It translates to CASSETGYEQFF.

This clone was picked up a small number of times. CDR3 residues: CASSWVGGALAKNIQYF. Here the CDR3 DNA reads TGTGCCAGCAGCTGGGTAGGCGGAGCTCTAGCCAAAAACATTCAGTACTTC. The chain links TRBV7-2 to TRBJ2-4; D not resolved. Germline V gene data show CDR1 as SGHTA and CDR2 as FQGNSA. The V end was cut by 4 bases, the J end by 0 bases, with 16 bases between. This CDR3 is built from 17 residues.

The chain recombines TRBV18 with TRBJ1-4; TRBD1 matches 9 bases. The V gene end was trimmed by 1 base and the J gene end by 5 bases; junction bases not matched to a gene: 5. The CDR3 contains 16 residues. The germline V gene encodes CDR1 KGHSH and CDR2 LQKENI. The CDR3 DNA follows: TGTGCCAGCTCACCACAAAGGGGGACAGGGAATGAAAAACTGTTTTTT. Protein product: CASSPQRGTGNEKLFF.

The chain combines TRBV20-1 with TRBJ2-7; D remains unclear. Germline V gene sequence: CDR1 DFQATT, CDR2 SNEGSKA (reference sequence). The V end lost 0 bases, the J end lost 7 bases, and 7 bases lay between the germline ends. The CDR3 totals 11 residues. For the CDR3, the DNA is TGCAGTGCTAGAGACGGTCGGGAGCAGTACTTC. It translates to CSARDGREQYF.

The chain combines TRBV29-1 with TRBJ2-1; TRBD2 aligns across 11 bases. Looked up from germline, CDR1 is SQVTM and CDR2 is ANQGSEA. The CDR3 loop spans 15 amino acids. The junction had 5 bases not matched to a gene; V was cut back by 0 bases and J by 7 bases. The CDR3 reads CSVEELAGVGNEQFF. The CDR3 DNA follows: TGCAGCGTTGAAGAACTAGCGGGAGTAGGGAATGAGCAGTTCTTC.

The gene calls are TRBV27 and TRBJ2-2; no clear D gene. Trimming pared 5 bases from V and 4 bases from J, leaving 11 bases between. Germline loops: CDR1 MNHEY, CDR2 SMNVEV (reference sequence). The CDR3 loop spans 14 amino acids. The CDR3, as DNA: TGTGCCAGCAGTCACGGGTTACTCACCGGGGAGCTGTTTTTT. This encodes CASSHGLLTGELFF.

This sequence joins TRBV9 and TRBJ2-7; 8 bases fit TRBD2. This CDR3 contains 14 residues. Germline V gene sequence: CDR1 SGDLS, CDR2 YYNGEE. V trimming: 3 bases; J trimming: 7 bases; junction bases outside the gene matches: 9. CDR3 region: CASSDGTSWGEQYF. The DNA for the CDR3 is TGTGCCAGCAGCGATGGGACTAGTTGGGGAGAGCAGTACTTC. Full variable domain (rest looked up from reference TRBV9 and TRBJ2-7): DSGVTQTPKHLITATGQRVTLRCSPRSGDLSVYWYQQSLDQGLQFLIQYYNGEERAKGNILERFSAQQFPDLHSELNLSSLELGDSALYFCASSDGTSWGEQYFGPGTRLTVT.

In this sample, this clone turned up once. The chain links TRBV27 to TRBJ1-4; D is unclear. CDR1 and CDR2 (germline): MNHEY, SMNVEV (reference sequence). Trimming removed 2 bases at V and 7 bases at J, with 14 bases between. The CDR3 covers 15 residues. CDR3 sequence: CASSLSSVISEKLFF. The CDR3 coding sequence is TGTGCCAGCAGTTTAAGTTCGGTGATTAGTGAAAAACTGTTTTTT. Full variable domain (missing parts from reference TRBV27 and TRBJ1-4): EAQVTQNPRYLITVTGKKLTVTCSQNMNHEYMSWYRQDPGLGLRQIYYSMNVEVTDKGDVPEGYKVSRKEKRNFPLILESPSPNQTSLYFCASSLSSVISEKLFFGSGTQLSVL.

This CDR3 reads CASRTSGRPSSYNEQFF. For the CDR3, the DNA is TGCGCCAGCAGAACTAGCGGGAGGCCAAGCTCCTACAATGAGCAGTTCTTC. The gene calls are TRBV5-1 and TRBJ2-1, with TRBD2 matching 12 bases. This CDR3 is built from 17 residues. Germline V lookup: CDR1 SGHRS, CDR2 YFSETQ. V lost 5 bases to trimming and J lost 0 bases; unmatched junction nucleotides: 6.

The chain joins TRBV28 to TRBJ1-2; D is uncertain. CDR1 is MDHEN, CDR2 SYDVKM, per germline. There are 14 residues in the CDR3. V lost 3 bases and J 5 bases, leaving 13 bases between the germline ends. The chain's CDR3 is CASSFPTAEYGYTF. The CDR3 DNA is TGTGCCAGCAGTTTCCCTACAGCTGAATATGGCTACACCTTC.

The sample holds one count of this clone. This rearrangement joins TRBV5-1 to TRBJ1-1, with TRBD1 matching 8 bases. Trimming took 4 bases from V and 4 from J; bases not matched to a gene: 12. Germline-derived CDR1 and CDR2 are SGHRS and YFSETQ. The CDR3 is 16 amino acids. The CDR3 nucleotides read TGCGCCAGCAGCCCCTATCTCCAGGGGGCGAGCACTGAAGCTTTCTTT. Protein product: CASSPYLQGASTEAFF. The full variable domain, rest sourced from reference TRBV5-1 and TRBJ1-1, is KAGVTQTPRYLIKTRGQQVTLSCSPISGHRSVSWYQQTPGQGLQFLFEYFSETQRNKGNFPGRFSGRQFSNSRSEMNVSTLELGDSALYLCASSPYLQGASTEAFFGQGTRLTVV.

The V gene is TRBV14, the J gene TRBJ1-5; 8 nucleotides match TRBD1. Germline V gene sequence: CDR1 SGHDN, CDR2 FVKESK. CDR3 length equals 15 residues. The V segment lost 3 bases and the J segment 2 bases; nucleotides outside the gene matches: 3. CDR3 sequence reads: CASSHGTGGNQPQHF. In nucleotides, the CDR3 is TGTGCCAGCAGCCACGGGACAGGTGGCAATCAGCCCCAGCATTTT.

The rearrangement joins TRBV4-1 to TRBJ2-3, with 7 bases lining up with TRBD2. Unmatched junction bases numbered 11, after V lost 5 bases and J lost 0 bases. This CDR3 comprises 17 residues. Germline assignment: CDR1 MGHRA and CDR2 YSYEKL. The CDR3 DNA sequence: TGCGCCAGCAGCTACTGGGGGGGACGGAAAAGCACAGATACGCAGTATTTT. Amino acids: CASSYWGGRKSTDTQYF.

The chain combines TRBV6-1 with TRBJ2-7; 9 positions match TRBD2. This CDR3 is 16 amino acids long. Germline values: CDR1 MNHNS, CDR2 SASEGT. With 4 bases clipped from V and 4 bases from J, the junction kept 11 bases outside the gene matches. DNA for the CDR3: TGTGCCAGCAGTGGCGATAGCGGGAGTCGGCCATACGAGCAGTACTTC. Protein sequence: CASSGDSGSRPYEQYF.

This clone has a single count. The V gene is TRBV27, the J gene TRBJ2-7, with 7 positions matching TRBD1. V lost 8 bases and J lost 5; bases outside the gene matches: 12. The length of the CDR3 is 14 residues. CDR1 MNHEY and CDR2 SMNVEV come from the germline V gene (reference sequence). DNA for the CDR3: TGTGCCAGCCGCGACAGGGAAAGTTTCCACGAGCAGTACTTC. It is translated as CASRDRESFHEQYF.

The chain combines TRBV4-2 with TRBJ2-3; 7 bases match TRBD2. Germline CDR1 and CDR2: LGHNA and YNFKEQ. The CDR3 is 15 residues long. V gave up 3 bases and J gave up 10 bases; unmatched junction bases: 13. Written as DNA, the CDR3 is TGTGCCAGCAGCCATACCGGGACTACTCTTCCAGCGCAGTATTTT. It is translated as CASSHTGTTLPAQYF.

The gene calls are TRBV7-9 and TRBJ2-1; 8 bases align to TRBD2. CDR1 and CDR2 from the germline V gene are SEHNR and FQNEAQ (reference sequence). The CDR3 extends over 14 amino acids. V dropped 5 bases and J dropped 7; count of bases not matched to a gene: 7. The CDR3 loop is CASSTPGLGNEQFF. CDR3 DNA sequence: TGTGCCAGCAGCACCCCGGGACTAGGGAATGAGCAGTTCTTC. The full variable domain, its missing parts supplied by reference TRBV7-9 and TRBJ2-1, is DTGVSQNPRHKITKRGQNVTFRCDPISEHNRLYWYRQTLGQGPEFLTYFQNEAQLEKSRLLSDRFSAERPKGSFSTLEIQRTEQGDSAMYLCASSTPGLGNEQFFGPGTRLTVL.

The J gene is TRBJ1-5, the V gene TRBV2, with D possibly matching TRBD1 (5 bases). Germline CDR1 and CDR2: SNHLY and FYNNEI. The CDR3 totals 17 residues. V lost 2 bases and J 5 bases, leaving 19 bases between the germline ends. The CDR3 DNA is TGTGCCAGCAGTGAACACCCGGTGCAGGGTTACGATCAGCCCCAGCATTTT. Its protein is CASSEHPVQGYDQPQHF.

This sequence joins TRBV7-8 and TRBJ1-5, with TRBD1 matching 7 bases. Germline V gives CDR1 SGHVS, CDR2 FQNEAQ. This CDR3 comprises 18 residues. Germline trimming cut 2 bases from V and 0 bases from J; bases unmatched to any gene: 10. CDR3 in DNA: TGTGCCAGCAGCTTAAGGGAAGTACAGGGGTATAGCAATCAGCCCCAGCATTTT. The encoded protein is CASSLREVQGYSNQPQHF.

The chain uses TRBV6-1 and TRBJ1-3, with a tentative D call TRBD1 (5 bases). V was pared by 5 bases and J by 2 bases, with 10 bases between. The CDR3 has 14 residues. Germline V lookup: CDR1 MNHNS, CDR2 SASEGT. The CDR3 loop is CASSQGLTGNTIYF. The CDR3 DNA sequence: TGTGCCAGCAGTCAGGGTTTAACTGGAAACACCATATATTTT.

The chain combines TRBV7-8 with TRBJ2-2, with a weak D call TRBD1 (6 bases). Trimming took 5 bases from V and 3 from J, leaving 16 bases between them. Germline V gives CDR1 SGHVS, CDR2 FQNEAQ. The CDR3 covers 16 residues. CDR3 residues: CASSRRTVWDTGELFF. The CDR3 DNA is TGTGCCAGCAGCCGAAGGACAGTTTGGGACACCGGGGAGCTGTTTTTT.